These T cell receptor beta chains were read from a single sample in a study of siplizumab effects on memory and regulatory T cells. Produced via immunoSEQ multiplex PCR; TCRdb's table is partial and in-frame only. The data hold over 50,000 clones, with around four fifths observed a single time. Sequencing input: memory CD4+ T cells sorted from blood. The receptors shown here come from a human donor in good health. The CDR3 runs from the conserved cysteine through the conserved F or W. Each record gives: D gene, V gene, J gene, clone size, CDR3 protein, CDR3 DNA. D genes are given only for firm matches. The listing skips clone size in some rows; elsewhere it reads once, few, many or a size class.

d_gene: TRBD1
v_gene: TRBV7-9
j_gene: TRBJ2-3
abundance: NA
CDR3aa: CASSSPQGLSFTDTQYF
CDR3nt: TGTGCCAGCAGCTCCCCACAGGGGTTAAGTTTCACAGATACGCAGTATTTT

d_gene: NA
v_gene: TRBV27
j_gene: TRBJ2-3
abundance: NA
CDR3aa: CASSPHRNRGPDTQYF
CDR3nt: TGTGCCAGCAGTCCGCACAGGAACCGGGGCCCAGATACGCAGTATTTT

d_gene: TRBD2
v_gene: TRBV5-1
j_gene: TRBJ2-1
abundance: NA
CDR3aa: CASSSGTGGSSYNEQFF
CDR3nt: TGCGCCAGCAGCTCCGGGACGGGGGGGAGCTCCTACAATGAGCAGTTCTTC

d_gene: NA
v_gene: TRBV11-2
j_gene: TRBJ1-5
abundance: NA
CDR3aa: CASSLDGRSNQPQHF
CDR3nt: TGTGCCAGCAGCTTAGATGGACGCAGCAATCAGCCCCAGCATTTT

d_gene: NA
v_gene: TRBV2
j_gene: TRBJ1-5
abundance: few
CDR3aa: CASTPGKQPQHF
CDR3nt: TGTGCCAGCACACCAGGGAAGCAGCCCCAGCATTTT

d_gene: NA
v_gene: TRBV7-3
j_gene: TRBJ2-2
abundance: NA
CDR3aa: CASSLESGAGELFF
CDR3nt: TGTGCCAGCAGCTTGGAGTCGGGCGCCGGGGAGCTGTTTTTT

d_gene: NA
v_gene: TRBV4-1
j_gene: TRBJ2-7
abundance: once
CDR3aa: CASSRPGVFLEQYF
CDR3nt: TGCGCCAGCAGCCGCCCCGGGGTTTTTCTCGAGCAGTACTTC

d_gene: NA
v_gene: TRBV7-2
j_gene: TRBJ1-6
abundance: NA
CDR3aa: CASSLVVGGQNSPLHF
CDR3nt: TGTGCCAGCAGCTTAGTCGTGGGGGGGCAAAATTCACCCCTCCACTTT

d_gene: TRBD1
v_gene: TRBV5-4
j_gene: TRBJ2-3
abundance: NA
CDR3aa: CASSRDRGSTDTQYF
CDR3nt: TGTGCCAGCAGCCGGGACAGGGGAAGCACAGATACGCAGTATTTT

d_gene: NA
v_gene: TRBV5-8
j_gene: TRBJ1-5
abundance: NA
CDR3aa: CASSFRPRGSEPQHF
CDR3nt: TGTGCCAGCAGCTTCCGTCCCCGTGGGAGTGAGCCCCAGCATTTT

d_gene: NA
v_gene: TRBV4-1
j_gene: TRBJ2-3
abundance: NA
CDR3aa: CASSQGGLPTDTQYF
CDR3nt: TGCGCCAGCAGCCAAGGAGGACTGCCCACAGATACGCAGTATTTT

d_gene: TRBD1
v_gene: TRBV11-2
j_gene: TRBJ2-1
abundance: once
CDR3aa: CASIMDRGRRGGEQFF
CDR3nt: TGTGCCAGCATCATGGACAGGGGACGTAGGGGTGGTGAGCAGTTCTTC

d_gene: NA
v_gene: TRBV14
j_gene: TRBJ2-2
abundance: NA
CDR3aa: CASSHKRLGFGELFF
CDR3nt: TGTGCCAGCAGCCACAAACGTCTTGGATTCGGGGAGCTGTTTTTT

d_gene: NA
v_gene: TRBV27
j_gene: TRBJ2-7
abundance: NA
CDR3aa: CASSLSTGGMYEQYF
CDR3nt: TGTGCCAGCAGTTTATCGACCGGGGGTATGTACGAGCAGTACTTC

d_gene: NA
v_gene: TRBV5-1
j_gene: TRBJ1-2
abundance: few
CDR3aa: CASSPGSSFSYGYTF
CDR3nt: TGCGCCAGCAGCCCCGGGTCCTCCTTTTCCTATGGCTACACCTTC

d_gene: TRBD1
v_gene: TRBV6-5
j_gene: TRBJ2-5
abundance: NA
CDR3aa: CASSNTGERETQYF
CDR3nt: TGTGCCAGCAGCAACACAGGGGAGAGAGAGACCCAGTACTTC

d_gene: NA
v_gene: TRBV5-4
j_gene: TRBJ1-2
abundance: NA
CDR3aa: CASSPGRGADNYGYTF
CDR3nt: TGTGCCAGCAGCCCAGGGCGAGGGGCCGATAACTATGGCTACACCTTC

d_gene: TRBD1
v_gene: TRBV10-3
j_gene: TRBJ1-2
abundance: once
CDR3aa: CAISGTGGYGYTF
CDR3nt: TGTGCCATCAGTGGGACAGGGGGTTATGGCTACACCTTC

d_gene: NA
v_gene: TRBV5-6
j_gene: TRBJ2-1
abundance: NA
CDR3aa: CASTFAGQPNYNEQFF
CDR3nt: TGTGCCAGCACCTTTGCGGGGCAGCCCAATTACAATGAGCAGTTCTTC

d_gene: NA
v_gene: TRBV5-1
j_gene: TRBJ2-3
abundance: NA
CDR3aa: CASSLRGQVPDTQYF
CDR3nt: TGCGCCAGCAGCTTACGGGGCCAGGTTCCAGATACGCAGTATTTT

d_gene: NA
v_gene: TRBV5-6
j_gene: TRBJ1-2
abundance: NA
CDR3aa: CASSLVKVRYGYTF
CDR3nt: TGTGCCAGCAGCTTGGTGAAGGTCCGTTATGGCTACACCTTC

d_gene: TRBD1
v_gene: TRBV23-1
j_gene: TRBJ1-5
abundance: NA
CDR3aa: CASSKTGDSNQPQHF
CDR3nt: TGCGCCAGCAGCAAGACAGGGGATAGCAATCAGCCCCAGCATTTT

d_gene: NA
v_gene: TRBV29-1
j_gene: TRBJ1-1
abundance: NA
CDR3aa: CSVAVSMNTEAFF
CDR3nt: TGCAGCGTTGCGGTCAGTATGAACACTGAAGCTTTCTTT

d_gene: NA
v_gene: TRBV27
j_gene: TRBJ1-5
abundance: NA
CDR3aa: CASSLSTNGGNQPQHF
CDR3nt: TGTGCCAGCAGTTTATCTACCAACGGGGGCAATCAGCCCCAGCATTTT

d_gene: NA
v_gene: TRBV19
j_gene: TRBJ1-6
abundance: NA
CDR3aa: CASSPDSWNSPLHF
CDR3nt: TGTGCCAGTAGTCCGGACAGTTGGAATTCACCCCTCCACTTT

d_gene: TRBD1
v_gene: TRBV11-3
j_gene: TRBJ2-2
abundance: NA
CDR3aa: CASSSGIGQGDTGELFF
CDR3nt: TGTGCCAGCAGCTCTGGGATTGGACAGGGGGACACCGGGGAGCTGTTTTTT

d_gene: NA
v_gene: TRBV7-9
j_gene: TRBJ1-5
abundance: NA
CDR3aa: CASSAAEGNQPQHF
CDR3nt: TGTGCCAGCAGCGCGGCGGAGGGCAATCAGCCCCAGCATTTT

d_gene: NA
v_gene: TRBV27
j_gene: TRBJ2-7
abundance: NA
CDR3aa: CASSLSTPRVGEQYF
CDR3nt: TGTGCCAGCAGTTTATCTACACCCAGGGTGGGTGAGCAGTACTTC

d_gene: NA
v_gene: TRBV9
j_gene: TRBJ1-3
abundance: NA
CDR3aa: CASSVRGSSGNTIYF
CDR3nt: TGTGCCAGCAGCGTTAGGGGGAGCTCTGGAAACACCATATATTTT

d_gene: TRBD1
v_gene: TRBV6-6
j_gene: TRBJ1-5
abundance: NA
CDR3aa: CASSLDDRAGQPQHF
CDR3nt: TGTGCCAGCAGCCTGGATGACAGGGCCGGCCAGCCCCAGCATTTT

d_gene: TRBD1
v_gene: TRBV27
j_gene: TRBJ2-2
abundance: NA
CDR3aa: CASSFLPGTGNTGELFF
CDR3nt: TGTGCCAGCAGTTTTTTGCCCGGGACAGGCAACACCGGGGAGCTGTTTTTT

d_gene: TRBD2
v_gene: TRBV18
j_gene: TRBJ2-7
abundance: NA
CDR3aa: CASSPPGLAGGYEQYF
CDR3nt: TGTGCCAGCTCACCACCGGGACTAGCGGGAGGATACGAGCAGTACTTC

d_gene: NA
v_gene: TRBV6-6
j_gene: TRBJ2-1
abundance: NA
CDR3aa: CASIRNNEQFF
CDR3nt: TGTGCCAGCATAAGGAACAATGAGCAGTTCTTC

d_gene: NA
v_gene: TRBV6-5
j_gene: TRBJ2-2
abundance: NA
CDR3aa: CASSWGPGELFF
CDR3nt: TGTGCCAGCAGTTGGGGGCCCGGGGAGCTGTTTTTT

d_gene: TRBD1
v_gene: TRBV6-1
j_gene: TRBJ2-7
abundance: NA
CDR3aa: CASSGRVGQGAYEQYF
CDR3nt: TGTGCCAGCAGTGGTAGGGTGGGACAGGGGGCGTACGAGCAGTACTTC

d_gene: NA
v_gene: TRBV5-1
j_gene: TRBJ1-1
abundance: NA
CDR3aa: CASSLQGGGTEAFF
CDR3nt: TGCGCCAGCAGCCTCCAGGGAGGAGGCACTGAAGCTTTCTTT

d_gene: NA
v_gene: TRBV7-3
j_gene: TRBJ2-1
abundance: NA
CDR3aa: CASSLTFTSLGGTGNEQFF
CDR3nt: TGTGCCAGCAGCTTAACGTTTACTTCCCTGGGTGGGACGGGAAATGAGCAGTTCTTC

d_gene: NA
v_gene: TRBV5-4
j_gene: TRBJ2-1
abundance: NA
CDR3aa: CASSPSRGFLYNEQFF
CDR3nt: TGTGCCAGCAGTCCCTCTAGAGGGTTCTTATACAATGAGCAGTTCTTC

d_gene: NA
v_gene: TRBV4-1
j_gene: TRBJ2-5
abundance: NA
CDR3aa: CASSRSVIQETQYF
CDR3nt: TGCGCCAGCAGCCGATCAGTGATCCAAGAGACCCAGTACTTC

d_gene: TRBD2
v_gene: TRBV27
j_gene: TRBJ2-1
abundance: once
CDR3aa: CASSFLSSGRYNEQFF
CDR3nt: TGTGCCAGCAGTTTTCTGTCCAGCGGGAGATACAATGAGCAGTTCTTC

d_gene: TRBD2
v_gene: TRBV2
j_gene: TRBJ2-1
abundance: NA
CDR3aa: CASSPNPRTSGRSSYNEQFF
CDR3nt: TGTGCCAGCAGCCCAAACCCCCGGACTAGCGGGCGGAGCTCCTACAATGAGCAGTTCTTC

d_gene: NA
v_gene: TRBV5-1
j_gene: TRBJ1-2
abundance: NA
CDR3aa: CASSLGLGANYGYTF
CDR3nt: TGCGCCAGCAGCTTGGGTTTAGGGGCCAACTATGGCTACACCTTC

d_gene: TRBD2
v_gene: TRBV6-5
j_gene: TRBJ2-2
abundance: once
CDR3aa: CASSSVAGGTGELFF
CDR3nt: TGTGCCAGCAGTTCGGTAGCGGGGGGGACCGGGGAGCTGTTTTTT

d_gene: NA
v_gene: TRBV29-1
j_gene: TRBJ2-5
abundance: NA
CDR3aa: CSVEGREETQYF
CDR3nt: TGCAGCGTTGAGGGCAGAGAAGAGACCCAGTACTTC

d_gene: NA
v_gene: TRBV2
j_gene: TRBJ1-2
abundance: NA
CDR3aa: CASSEWQYGYTF
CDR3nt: TGTGCCAGCAGTGAATGGCAGTATGGCTACACCTTC

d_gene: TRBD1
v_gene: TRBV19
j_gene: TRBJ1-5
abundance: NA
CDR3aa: CASWDRGRYSNQPQHF
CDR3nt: TGTGCCAGCTGGGACAGGGGGCGTTATAGCAATCAGCCCCAGCATTTT

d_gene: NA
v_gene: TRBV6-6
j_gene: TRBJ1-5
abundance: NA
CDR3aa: CASSYRGNQPQHF
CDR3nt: TGTGCCAGCAGTTATCGAGGCAATCAGCCCCAGCATTTT

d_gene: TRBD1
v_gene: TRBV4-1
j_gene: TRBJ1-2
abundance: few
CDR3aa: CASSQVGTGLYGYTF
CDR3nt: TGCGCCAGCAGCCAAGTGGGGACAGGACTCTATGGCTACACCTTC